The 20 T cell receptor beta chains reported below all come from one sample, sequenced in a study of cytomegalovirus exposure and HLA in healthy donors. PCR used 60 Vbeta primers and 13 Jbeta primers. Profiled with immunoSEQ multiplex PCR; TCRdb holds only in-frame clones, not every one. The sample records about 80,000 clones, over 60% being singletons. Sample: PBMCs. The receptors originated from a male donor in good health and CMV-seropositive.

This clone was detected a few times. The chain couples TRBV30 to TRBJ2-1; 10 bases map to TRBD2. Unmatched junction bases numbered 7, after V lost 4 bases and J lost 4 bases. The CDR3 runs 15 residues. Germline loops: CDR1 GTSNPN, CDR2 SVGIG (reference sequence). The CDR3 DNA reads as TGTGCCTGGACCCATGCTAGCGGGGGTTACAATGAGCAGTTCTTC. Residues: CAWTHASGGYNEQFF.

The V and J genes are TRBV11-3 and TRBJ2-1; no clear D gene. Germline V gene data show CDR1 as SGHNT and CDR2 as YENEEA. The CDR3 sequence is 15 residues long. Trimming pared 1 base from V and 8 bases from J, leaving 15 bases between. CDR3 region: CASSLGLGDGDEQFF. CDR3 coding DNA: TGTGCCAGCAGCTTAGGGCTAGGTGACGGCGATGAGCAGTTCTTC.

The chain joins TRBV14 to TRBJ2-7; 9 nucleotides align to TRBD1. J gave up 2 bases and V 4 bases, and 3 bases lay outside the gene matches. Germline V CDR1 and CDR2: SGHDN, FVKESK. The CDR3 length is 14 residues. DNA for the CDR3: TGTGCCAGCAGCCCCCGGGACAGGGCCTACGAGCAGTACTTC. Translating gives CASSPRDRAYEQYF. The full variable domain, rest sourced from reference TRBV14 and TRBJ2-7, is EAGVTQFPSHSVIEKGQTVTLRCDPISGHDNLYWYRRVMGKEIKFLLHFVKESKQDESGMPNNRFLAERTGGTYSTLKVQPAELEDSGVYFCASSPRDRAYEQYFGPGTRLTVT.

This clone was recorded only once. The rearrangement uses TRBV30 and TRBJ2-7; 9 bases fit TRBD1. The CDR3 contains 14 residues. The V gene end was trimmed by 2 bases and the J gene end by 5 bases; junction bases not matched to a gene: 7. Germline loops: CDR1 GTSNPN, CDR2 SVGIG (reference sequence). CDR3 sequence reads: CAWSRGQGSHEQYF. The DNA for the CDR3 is TGTGCCTGGAGTAGGGGACAGGGTTCCCACGAGCAGTACTTC.

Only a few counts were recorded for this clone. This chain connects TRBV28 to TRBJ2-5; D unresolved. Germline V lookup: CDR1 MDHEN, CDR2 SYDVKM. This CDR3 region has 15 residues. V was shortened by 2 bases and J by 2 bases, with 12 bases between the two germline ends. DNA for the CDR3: TGTGCCAGCAGTTTAAGGCTAACAGCTCAAGAGACCCAGTACTTC. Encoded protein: CASSLRLTAQETQYF.

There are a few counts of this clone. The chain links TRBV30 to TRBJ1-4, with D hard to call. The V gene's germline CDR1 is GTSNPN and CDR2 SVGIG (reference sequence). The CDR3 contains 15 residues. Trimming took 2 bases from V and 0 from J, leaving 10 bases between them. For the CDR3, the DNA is TGTGCCTGGAGTAATGGCGGGGCAACTAATGAAAAACTGTTTTTT. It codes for CAWSNGGATNEKLFF. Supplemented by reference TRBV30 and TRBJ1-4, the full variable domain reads SQTIHQWPATLVQPVGSPLSLECTVEGTSNPNLYWYRQAAGRGLQLLFYSVGIGQISSEVPQNLSASRPQDRQFILSSKKLLLSDSGFYLCAWSNGGATNEKLFFGSGTQLSVL.

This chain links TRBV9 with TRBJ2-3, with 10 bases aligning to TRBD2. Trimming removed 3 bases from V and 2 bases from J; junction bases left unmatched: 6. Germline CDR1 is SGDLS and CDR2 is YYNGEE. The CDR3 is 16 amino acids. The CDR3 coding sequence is TGTGCCAGCAGCGCGCCTAGCGGGGGCCTCACAGATACGCAGTATTTT. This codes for CASSAPSGGLTDTQYF.

As DNA, the CDR3 is TGTGCCTGGGGGACAGGGGCGGGCGACACTGAAGCTTTCTTT. Its protein is CAWGTGAGDTEAFF. The gene calls are TRBV30 and TRBJ1-1; 10 nucleotides agree with TRBD1. This CDR3 is 14 amino acids long. Germline V gene lookup returns CDR1 GTSNPN and CDR2 SVGIG (reference sequence). V lost 5 bases and J lost 3; bases outside the gene matches: 6.

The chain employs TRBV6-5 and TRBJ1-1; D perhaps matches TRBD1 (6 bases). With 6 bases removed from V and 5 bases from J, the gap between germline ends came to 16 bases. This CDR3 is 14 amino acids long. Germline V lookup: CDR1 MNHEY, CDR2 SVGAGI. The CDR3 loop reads CASREAGARTEAFF. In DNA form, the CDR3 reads TGTGCCAGCAGGGAGGCGGGGGCGAGGACTGAAGCTTTCTTT.

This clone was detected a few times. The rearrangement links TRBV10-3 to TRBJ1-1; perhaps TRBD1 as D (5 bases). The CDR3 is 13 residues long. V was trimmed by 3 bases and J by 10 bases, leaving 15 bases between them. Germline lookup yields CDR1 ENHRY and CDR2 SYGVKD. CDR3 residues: CAISEIQGRRAFF. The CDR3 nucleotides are TGTGCCATCAGTGAAATTCAGGGAAGGCGAGCTTTCTTT.

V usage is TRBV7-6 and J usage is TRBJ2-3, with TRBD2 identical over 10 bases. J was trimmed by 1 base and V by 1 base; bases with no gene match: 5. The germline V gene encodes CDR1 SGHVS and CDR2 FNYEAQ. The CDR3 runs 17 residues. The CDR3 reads CASSLEGSGGRTDTQYF. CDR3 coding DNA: TGTGCCAGCAGCTTAGAGGGTAGCGGGGGGCGCACAGATACGCAGTATTTT.

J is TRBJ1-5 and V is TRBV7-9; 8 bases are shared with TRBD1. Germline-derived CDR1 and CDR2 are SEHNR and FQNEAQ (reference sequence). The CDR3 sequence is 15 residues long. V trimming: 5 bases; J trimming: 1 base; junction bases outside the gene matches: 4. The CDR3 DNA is TGTGCCAGCAGCCCGACAGGGGACAGCAATCAGCCCCAGCATTTT. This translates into CASSPTGDSNQPQHF.

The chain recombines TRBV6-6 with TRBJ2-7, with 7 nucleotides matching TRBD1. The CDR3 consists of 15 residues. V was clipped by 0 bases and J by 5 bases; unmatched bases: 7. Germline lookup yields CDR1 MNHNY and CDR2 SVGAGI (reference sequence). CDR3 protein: CASSYSETGSNEQYF. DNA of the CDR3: TGTGCCAGCAGTTACTCCGAGACAGGGTCGAACGAGCAGTACTTC.

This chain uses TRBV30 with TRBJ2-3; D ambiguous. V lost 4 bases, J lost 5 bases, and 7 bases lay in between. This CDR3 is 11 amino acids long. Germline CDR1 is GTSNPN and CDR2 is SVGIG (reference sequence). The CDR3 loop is CAWTPVDTQYF. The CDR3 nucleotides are TGTGCCTGGACCCCGGTAGATACGCAGTATTTT.

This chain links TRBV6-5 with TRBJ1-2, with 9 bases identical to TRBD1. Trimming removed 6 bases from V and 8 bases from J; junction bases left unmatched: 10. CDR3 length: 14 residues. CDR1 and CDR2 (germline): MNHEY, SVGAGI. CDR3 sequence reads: CASRLGTGSQGYTF. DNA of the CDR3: TGTGCCAGCAGACTAGGGACAGGGAGTCAGGGCTACACCTTC.

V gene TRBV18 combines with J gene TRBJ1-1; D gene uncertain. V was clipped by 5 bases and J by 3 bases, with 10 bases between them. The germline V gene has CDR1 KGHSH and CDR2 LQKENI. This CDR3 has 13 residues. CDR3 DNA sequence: TGTGCCAGCTCATGGATCGGAGACACTGAAGCTTTCTTT. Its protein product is CASSWIGDTEAFF. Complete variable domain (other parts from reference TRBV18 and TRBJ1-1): NAGVMQNPRHLVRRRGQEARLRCSPMKGHSHVYWYRQLPEEGLKFMVYLQKENIIDESGMPKERFSAEFPKEGPSILRIQQVVRGDSAAYFCASSWIGDTEAFFGQGTRLTVV.

The CDR3 bases are TGTGCCAGCAGTTTGAGGGGGACAGGGCCCGATCAGCCCCAGCATTTT. This sequence encodes CASSLRGTGPDQPQHF. The chain recombines TRBV27 with TRBJ1-5, with TRBD1 matching 9 bases. The CDR3 is 16 residues long. CDR1 and CDR2 (germline): MNHEY, SMNVEV (reference sequence). The trim removed 3 bases at V and 5 bases at J, leaving 8 bases unmatched.

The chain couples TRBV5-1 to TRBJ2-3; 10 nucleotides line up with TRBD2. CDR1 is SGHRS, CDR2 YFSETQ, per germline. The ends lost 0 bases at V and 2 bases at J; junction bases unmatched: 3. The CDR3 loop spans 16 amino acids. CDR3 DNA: TGCGCCAGCAGCTTGGGACTAGCGGGCTACACAGATACGCAGTATTTT. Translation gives CASSLGLAGYTDTQYF.

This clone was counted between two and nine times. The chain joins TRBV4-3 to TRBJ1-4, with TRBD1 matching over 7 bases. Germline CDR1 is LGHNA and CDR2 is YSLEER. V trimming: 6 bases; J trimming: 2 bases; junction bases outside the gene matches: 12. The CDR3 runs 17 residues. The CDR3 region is CASSKGTAGSTNEKLFF. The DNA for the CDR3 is TGCGCCAGCAGTAAAGGGACAGCTGGGTCCACTAATGAAAAACTGTTTTTT.

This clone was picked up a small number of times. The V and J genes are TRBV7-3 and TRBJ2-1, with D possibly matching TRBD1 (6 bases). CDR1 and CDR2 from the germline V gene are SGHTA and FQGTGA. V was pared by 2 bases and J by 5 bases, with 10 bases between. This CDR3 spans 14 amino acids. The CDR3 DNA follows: TGTGCCAGCAGCTTACGAACAGGGAACAATGAGCAGTTCTTC. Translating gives CASSLRTGNNEQFF.